This T cell receptor beta chain was recorded in a study of CD8 T cells in ankylosing spondylitis. Findings of the study overall: Researchers report that disease-linked clones proved CD8+ and relatively rare in peripheral blood. Certain motif variants had earlier been reported in reactive arthritis synovial fluid and blood. Disease-linked clones reportedly concentrated significantly in matched ankylosing spondylitis synovial fluid. Seemingly characteristic of ankylosing spondylitis blood was a TCR beta motif consisting of 7 or 8 highly homologous variants.

From germline, CDR1 is DFQATT and CDR2 SNEGSKA (reference sequence). Trimming cost V 0 bases and J 7 bases, with 13 bases left between them. The CDR3 totals 14 residues. Each TCR beta library was made by quantitative 5'-RACE that incorporated molecular barcodes. TCRdb called the 5' RACE reads again in MiXCR, with one record for every CDR3 protein. The sample lists around 140,000 distinct CDR3 sequences, 17% occurring once. In this sample, this clonotype turned up a few times. Its antigen is currently unknown. The rearrangement uses TRBV20-1 and TRBJ1-5; D might be TRBD1 (5 bases). The sequence was collected from a male donor with ankylosing spondylitis. The sequencing input was blood, either unsorted or a sorted T cell fraction (not recorded which). CDR3 nucleotide sequence: TGCAGTGCTAGAGATCGTGAAGGGGACCAGCCCCAGCATTTT. Protein product: CSARDREGDQPQHF.